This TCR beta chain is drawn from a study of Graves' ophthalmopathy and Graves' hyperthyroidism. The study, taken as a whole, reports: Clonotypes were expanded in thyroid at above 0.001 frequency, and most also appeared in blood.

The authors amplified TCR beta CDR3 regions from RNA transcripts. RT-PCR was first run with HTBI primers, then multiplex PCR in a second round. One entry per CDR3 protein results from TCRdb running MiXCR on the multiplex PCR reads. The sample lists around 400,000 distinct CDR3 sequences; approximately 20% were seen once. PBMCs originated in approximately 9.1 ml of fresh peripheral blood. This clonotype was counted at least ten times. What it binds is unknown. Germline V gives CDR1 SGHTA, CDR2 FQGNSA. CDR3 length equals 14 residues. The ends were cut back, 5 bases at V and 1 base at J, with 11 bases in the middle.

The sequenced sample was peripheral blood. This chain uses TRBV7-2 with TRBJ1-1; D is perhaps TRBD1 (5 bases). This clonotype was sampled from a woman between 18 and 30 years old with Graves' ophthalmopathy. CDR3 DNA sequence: TGTGCCAGCAGCAGGTATAGGGGGAACACTGAAGCTTTCTTT. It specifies CASSRYRGNTEAFF.